This TCR beta chain was sequenced for a study of T cells in Graves' hyperthyroidism and ophthalmopathy. Regarding the study as a whole: Among clonotypes expanded in thyroid above 0.001, most were also found in blood. A 13 V-J model separated ophthalmopathy from stable hyperthyroidism.

The study defined stable Graves' hyperthyroidism as no ophthalmopathy progression within 18 months. It was uncontrolled infection, other autoimmune disease, pregnancy or lactation that excluded patients. The CDR3 totals 13 residues. Germline V lookup: CDR1 SGHTA, CDR2 FQGNSA. The V end lost 5 bases, the J end lost 7 bases, and 15 bases lay between the germline ends. Comments on this clonotype: Its antigen is not identified.

RNA transcripts gave rise to amplified TCR beta CDR3 regions. The study used the HTBI primer set for a first-round RT-PCR of the TCR CDR3. In TCRdb, the multiplex PCR reads were re-called with MiXCR into one record per CDR3 protein. The table has 600,000 or so distinct CDR3 sequences, 46% seen once. This receptor was obtained from a woman aged 18-35 years with Graves' hyperthyroidism. Sequenced: peripheral blood or thyroid tissue (not recorded which). J is TRBJ2-7 and V is TRBV7-2, with D uncertain. CDR3 sequence (DNA): TGTGCCAGCAGCCAGGTTGGGTCCAATGAGCAGTACTTC. Its translation is CASSQVGSNEQYF.